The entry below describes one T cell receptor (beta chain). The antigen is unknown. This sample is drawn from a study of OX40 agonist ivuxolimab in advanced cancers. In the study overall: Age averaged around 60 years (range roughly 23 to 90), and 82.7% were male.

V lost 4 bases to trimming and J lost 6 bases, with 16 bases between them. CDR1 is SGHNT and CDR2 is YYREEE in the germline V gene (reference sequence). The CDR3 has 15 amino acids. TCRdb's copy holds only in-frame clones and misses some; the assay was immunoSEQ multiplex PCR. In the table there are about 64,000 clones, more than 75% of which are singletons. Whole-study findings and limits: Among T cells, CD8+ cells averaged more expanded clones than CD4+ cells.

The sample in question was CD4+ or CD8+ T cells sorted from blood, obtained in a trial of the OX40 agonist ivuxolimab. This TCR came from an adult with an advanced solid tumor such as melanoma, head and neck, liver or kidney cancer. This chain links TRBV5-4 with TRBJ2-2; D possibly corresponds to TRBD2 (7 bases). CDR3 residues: CASSLPGGASGELFF. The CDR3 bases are TGTGCCAGCAGCCTCCCGGGGGGCGCGTCCGGGGAGCTGTTTTTT.